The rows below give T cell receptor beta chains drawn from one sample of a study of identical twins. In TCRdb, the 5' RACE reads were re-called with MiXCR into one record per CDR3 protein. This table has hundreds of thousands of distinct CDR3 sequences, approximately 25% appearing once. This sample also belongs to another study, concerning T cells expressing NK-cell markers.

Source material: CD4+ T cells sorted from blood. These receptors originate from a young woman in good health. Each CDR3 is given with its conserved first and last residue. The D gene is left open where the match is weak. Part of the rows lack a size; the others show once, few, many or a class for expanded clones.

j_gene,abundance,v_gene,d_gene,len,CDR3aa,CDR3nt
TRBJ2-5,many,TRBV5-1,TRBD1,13,CASATGWTETQYF,TGCGCCAGCGCGACAGGGTGGACAGAGACCCAGTACTTC
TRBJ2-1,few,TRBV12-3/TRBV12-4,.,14,CASTFSGWDNEQFF,TGTGCCAGCACCTTTAGTGGCTGGGACAATGAGCAGTTCTTC
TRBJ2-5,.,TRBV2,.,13,CASRDPIQETQYF,TGTGCCAGCAGGGACCCCATACAAGAGACCCAGTACTTC
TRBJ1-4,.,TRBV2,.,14,CASSVQGYGEKLFF,TGTGCCAGCAGTGTACAGGGTTATGGTGAAAAACTGTTTTTT
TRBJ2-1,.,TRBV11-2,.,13,CASSRGVDNEQFF,TGTGCCAGCAGCCGTGGGGTGGACAATGAGCAGTTCTTC
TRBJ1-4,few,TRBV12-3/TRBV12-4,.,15,CASSTALATNEKLFF,TGTGCCAGCAGTACCGCTCTCGCAACTAATGAAAAACTGTTTTTT
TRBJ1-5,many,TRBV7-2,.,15,CASSLMPGTNQPQHF,TGTGCCAGCAGCTTAATGCCAGGGACAAATCAGCCCCAGCATTTT
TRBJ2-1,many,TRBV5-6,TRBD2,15,CASSDSGRAHNEQFF,TGTGCCAGCAGCGATAGCGGGAGGGCCCACAATGAGCAGTTCTTC
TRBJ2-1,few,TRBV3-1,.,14,CASSQGATGNEQFF,TGTGCCAGCAGCCAAGGAGCGACCGGCAATGAGCAGTTCTTC
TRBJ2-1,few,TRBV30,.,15,CAWTVSGASYNEQFF,TGTGCCTGGACAGTTTCAGGGGCCTCCTACAATGAGCAGTTCTTC
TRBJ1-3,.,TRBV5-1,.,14,CASSGGASGNTIYF,TGCGCCAGCAGTGGGGGCGCGAGTGGAAACACCATATATTTT
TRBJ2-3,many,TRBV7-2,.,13,CASSLGVGDTQYF,TGTGCCAGCAGCTTAGGTGTGGGAGATACGCAGTATTTT
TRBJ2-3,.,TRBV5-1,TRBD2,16,CASSSPSGVSTDTQYF,TGCGCCAGCAGCTCCCCTAGCGGGGTGAGCACAGATACGCAGTATTTT
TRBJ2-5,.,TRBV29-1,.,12,CSVEGGQETQYF,TGCAGCGTTGAAGGGGGGCAAGAGACCCAGTACTTC
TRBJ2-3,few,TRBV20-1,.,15,CSAAPPSIPTDTQYF,TGCAGTGCCGCCCCCCCGTCGATCCCCACAGATACGCAGTATTTT
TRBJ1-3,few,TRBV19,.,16,CASTKTGLGSGNTIYF,TGTGCCAGTACCAAGACAGGCCTCGGCTCTGGAAACACCATATATTTT
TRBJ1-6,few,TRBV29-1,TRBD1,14,CSVSGQGENSPLHF,TGCAGCGTTTCGGGACAGGGAGAAAATTCACCCCTCCACTTT
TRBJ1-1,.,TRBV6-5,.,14,CASSYDPGNPEAFF,TGTGCCAGCAGTTATGACCCAGGGAACCCTGAAGCTTTCTTT
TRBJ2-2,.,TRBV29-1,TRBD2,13,CSVGTSFAGELFF,TGCAGCGTGGGGACTAGCTTCGCCGGGGAGCTGTTTTTT
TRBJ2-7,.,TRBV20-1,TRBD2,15,CSAPLAGTSDYEQYF,TGCAGTGCCCCCCTGGCAGGGACTAGCGACTACGAGCAGTACTTC
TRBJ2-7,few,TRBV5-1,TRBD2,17,CASSLGKGLAGGNEQYF,TGCGCCAGCAGCTTGGGTAAAGGACTAGCGGGAGGTAACGAGCAGTACTTC
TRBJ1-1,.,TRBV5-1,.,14,CASSPDVGTSEAFF,TGCGCCAGCAGCCCGGACGTTGGAACTTCTGAAGCTTTCTTT
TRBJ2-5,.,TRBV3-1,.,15,CASSPWTAEQETQYF,TGTGCCAGCAGCCCCTGGACAGCAGAACAAGAGACCCAGTACTTC
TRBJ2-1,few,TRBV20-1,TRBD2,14,CSASGRHPTSEQFF,TGCAGTGCTAGCGGGAGGCACCCCACAAGTGAGCAGTTCTTC
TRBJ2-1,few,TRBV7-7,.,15,CASSFGVASYNEQFF,TGTGCCAGCAGCTTTGGAGTAGCGTCCTACAATGAGCAGTTCTTC
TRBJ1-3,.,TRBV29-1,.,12,CSVEGSGNTIYF,TGCAGCGTTGAGGGATCTGGAAACACCATATATTTT
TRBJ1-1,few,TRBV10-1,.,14,CASSDTGLNTEAFF,TGCGCCAGCAGTGATACAGGGTTGAACACTGAAGCTTTCTTT
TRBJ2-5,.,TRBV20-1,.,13,CSASGQGVETQYF,TGCAGTGCTAGTGGCCAGGGCGTGGAGACCCAGTACTTC
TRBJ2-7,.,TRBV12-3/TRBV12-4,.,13,CASSLSGNHEQYF,TGTGCCAGCAGTTTATCTGGGAACCACGAGCAGTACTTC
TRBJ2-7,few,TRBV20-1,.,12,CSAKSSPYEQYF,TGCAGTGCCAAATCCAGCCCCTACGAGCAGTACTTC
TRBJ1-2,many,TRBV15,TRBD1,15,CATSREQGALGGYTF,TGTGCCACCAGCAGAGAACAGGGGGCCCTCGGTGGCTACACCTTC
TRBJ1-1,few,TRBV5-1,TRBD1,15,CASSTGGIGDTEAFF,TGCGCCAGCAGTACAGGGGGGATTGGGGACACTGAAGCTTTCTTT
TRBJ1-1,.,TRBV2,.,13,CASTGARGTEAFF,TGTGCCAGTACGGGTGCCCGAGGGACTGAAGCTTTCTTT
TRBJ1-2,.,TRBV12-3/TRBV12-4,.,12,CASSSNRDGYTF,TGTGCCAGCAGTTCCAACAGGGATGGCTACACCTTC
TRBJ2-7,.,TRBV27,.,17,CASSSDSKPFATKEQYF,TGTGCCAGCAGTTCGGACAGTAAACCCTTCGCAACGAAAGAGCAGTACTTC
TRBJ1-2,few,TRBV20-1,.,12,CSATGTYYGYTF,TGCAGTGCTACCGGGACATACTATGGCTACACCTTC
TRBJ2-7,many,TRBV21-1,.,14,CASIGVPGYYEQYF,TGTGCCAGCATAGGGGTCCCGGGGTACTACGAGCAGTACTTC
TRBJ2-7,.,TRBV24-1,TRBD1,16,CATSEDRDRGVYEQYF,TGTGCCACCAGTGAGGACCGGGACAGGGGGGTCTACGAGCAGTACTTC
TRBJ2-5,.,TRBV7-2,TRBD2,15,CASSLALAGWETQYF,TGTGCCAGCAGCTTAGCACTAGCGGGGTGGGAGACCCAGTACTTC
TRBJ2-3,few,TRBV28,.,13,CASSLHSPGTQYF,TGTGCCAGCAGTTTACATTCACCCGGTACGCAGTATTTT
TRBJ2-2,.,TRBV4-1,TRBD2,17,CASSRRLAGDGTGELFF,TGCGCCAGCAGCCGTCGACTAGCGGGAGATGGCACCGGGGAGCTGTTTTTT
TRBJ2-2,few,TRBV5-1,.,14,CASSVSLNTGELFF,TGCGCCAGCTCAGTTTCCTTGAACACCGGGGAGCTGTTTTTT
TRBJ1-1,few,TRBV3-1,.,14,CASSQDSVNTEAFF,TGTGCCAGCAGCCAAGACTCAGTAAACACTGAAGCTTTCTTT
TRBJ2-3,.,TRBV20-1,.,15,CSAPVSGPLTDTQYF,TGCAGTGCCCCTGTGAGCGGGCCCCTCACAGATACGCAGTATTTT
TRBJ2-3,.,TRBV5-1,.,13,CASSINTRDTQYF,TGCGCCAGCAGCATAAATACTCGCGATACGCAGTATTTT
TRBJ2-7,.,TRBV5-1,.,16,CASSLEVGGPTYEQYF,TGCGCCAGCAGCTTGGAGGTGGGGGGACCCACTTACGAGCAGTACTTC
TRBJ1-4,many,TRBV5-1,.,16,CASSLMSGARSEKLFF,TGCGCCAGCAGCTTGATGTCCGGGGCGCGCTCTGAAAAACTGTTTTTT
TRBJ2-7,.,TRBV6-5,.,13,CASSYRSRYEQYF,TGTGCCAGCAGTTATCGTAGTCGGTACGAGCAGTACTTC
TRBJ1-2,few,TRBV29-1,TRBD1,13,CSVPGQGAMGYTF,TGCAGCGTGCCGGGGCAGGGGGCGATGGGCTACACCTTC
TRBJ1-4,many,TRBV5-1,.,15,CASSWDLTTNEKLFF,TGCGCCAGCAGCTGGGACCTTACAACTAATGAAAAACTGTTTTTT
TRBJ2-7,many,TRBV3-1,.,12,CASSLDAYEQYF,TGTGCCAGCAGCCTGGACGCGTACGAGCAGTACTTC
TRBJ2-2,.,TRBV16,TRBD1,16,CASSLRGTANTGELFF,TGTGCCAGCAGCCTCCGAGGGACAGCGAACACCGGGGAGCTGTTTTTT
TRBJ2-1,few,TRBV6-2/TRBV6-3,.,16,CASLKGGQYGYNEQFF,TGTGCCAGCCTAAAAGGAGGGCAGTACGGGTACAATGAGCAGTTCTTC